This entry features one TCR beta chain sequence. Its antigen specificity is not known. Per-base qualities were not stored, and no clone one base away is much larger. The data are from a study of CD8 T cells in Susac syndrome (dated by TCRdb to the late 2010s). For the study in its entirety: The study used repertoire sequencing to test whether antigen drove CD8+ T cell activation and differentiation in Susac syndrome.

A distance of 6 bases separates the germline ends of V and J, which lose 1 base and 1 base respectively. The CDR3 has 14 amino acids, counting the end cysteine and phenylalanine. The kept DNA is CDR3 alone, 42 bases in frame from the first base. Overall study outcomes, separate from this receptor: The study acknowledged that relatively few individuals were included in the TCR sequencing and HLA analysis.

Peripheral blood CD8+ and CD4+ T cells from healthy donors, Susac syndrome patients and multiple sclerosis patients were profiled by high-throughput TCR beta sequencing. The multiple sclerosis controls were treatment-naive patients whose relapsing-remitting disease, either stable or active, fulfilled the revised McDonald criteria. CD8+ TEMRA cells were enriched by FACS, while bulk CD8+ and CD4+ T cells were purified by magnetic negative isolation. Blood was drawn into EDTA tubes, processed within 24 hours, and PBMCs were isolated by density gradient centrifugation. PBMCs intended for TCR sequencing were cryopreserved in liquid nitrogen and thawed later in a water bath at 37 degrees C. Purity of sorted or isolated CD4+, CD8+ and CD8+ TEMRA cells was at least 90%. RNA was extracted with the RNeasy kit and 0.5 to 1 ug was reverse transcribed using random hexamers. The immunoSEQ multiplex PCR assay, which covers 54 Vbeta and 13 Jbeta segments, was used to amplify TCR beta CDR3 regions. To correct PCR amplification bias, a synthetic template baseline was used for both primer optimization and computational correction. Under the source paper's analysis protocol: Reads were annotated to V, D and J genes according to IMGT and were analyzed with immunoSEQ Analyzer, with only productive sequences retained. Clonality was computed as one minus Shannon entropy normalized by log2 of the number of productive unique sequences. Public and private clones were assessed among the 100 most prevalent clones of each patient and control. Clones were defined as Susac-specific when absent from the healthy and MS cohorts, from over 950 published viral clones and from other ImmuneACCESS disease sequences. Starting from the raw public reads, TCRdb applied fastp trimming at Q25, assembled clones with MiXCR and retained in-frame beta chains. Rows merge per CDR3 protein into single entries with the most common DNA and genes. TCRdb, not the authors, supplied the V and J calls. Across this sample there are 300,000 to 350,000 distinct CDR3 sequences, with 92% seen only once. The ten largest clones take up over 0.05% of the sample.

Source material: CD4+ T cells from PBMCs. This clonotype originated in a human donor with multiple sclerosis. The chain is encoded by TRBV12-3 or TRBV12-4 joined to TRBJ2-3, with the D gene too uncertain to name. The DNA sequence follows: TGTGCCAGCAGTTTAGGTGGGGGCACAGATACGCAGTATTTT. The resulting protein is CASSLGGGTDTQYF.